The subject of this entry is one TCR beta chain. This CDR3 has 13 amino acids. The germline V and J ends were trimmed by 8 bases and 7 bases, with 17 bases remaining between them. CDR1 and CDR2 from the germline V gene are SGHVS and FQNEAQ. Per the authors' pipeline: It was from reference gene primer amplification that nucleated cell counts were estimated. Profiling relied on immunoSEQ multiplex PCR, and the TCRdb table lists in-frame clones only, not all of them. From that table come the V and J calls and clone size; the DNA was used to work out D and trimming. The data hold about 95,000 clones, with about nine tenths observed a single time. This sample is drawn from a study of blood T cell repertoires in COVID-19. Study in general: Spain, Italy and the United States supplied samples that represented acute and convalescent COVID-19. PBMCs, B-cell-depleted T cells, or T cells were the source of the cDNA or gDNA that made up the material.

The sequenced sample was peripheral blood. The V call is TRBV7-8, the J call TRBJ1-2; D is perhaps TRBD1 (6 bases). This receptor was obtained from a man in his sixties with COVID-19, enrolled during active disease. The CDR3 nucleotides read TGTGCCAGCTCCTGGGGCAGGGGCGCTGGCTACACCTTC. Protein: CASSWGRGAGYTF.